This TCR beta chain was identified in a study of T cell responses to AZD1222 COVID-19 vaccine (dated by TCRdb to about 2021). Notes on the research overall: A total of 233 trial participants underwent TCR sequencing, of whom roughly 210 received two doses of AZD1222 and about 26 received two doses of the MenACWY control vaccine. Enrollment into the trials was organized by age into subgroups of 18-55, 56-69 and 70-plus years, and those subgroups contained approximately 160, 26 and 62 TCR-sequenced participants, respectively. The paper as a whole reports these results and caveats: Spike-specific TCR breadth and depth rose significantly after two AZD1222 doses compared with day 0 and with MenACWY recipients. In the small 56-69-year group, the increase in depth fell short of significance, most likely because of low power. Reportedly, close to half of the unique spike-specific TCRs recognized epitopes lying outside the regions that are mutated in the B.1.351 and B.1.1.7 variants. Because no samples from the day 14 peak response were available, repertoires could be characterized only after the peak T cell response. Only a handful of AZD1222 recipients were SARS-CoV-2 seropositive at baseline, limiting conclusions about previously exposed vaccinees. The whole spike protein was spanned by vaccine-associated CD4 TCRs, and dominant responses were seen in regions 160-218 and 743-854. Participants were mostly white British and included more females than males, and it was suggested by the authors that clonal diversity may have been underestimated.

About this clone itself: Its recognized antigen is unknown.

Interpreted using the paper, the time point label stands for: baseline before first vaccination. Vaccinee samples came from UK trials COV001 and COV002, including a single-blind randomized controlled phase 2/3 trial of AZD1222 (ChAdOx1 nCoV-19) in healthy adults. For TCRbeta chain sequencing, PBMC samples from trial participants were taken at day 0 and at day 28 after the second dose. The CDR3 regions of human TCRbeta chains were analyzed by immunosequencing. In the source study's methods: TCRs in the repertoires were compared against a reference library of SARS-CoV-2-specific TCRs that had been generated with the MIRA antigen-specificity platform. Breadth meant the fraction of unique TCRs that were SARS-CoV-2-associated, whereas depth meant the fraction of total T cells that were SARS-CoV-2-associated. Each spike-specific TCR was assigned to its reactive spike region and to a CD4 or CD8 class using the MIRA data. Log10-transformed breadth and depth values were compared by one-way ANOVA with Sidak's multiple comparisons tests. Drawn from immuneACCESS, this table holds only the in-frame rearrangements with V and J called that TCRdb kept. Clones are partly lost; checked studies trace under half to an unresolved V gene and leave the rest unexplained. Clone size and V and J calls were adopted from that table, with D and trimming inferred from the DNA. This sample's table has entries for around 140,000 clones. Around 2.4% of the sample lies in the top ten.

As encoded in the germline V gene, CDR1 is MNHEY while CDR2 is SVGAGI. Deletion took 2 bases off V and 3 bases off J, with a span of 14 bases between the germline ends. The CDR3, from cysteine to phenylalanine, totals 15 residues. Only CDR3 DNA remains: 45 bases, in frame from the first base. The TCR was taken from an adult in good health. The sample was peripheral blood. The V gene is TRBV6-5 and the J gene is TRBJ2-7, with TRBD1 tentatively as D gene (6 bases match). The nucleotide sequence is TGTGCCAGCAGTTACGGTTCCAGGGGAGACTACGAGCAGTACTTC. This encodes CASSYGSRGDYEQYF.